A single sample gave rise to the 15 T cell receptor beta chains below, sequenced in a study of T cell responses to AZD1222 COVID-19 vaccine. Profiled with immunoSEQ multiplex PCR; TCRdb holds only in-frame clones, not every one. The sample lists some 100,000 clones; approximately 87% were seen once. The sample consisted of peripheral blood, taken on day 0 of AZD1222 vaccination. Source of these receptors: an adult in good health.

The V call is TRBV7-2, the J call TRBJ1-5; D is unresolved. Germline CDR1 and CDR2: SGHTA and FQGNSA. V shed 2 bases and J shed 3 bases, with 5 bases lying between them. This CDR3 is 13 amino acids long. In DNA, the CDR3 is TGTGCCAGCAGCTTAATCTACAATCAGCCCCAGCATTTT. Its protein is CASSLIYNQPQHF.

The chain links TRBV7-9 to TRBJ2-5, with 11 bases that match TRBD1. The CDR3 has 15 amino acids. The germline gives CDR1 SEHNR, CDR2 FQNEAQ (reference sequence). With V trimmed by 4 bases and J by 4 bases, 5 bases remained unmatched. CDR3 residues: CASSSGGQGGETQYF. The CDR3 DNA reads TGTGCCAGCAGCTCCGGGGGACAGGGGGGAGAGACCCAGTACTTC.

The V gene is TRBV18, the J gene TRBJ2-2; D uncertain. The CDR3 contains 14 residues. CDR1 is KGHSH, CDR2 LQKENI, per germline. The V end was cut by 1 base, the J end by 1 base, with 4 bases between. The CDR3 loop is CASSPRQNTGELFF. CDR3 sequence (DNA): TGTGCCAGCTCACCACGGCAGAACACCGGGGAGCTGTTTTTT.

This chain links TRBV20-1 with TRBJ2-7; 12 positions match TRBD2. Germline CDR1 reads DFQATT; CDR2 reads SNEGSKA (reference sequence). The CDR3 has 18 residues. Germline trimming cut 3 bases from V and 3 bases from J; bases unmatched to any gene: 15. In DNA form, the CDR3 reads TGCAGTGCTAGTTTGTTGGGACTAGCGGGCCTGCAACACTACGAGCAGTACTTC. Protein sequence: CSASLLGLAGLQHYEQYF.

The chain has TRBV7-9 and TRBJ2-3, with D possibly called TRBD1 or TRBD2 (5 bases each). Trimming stripped 1 base from V and 1 base from J, with 15 bases between. Looked up from germline, CDR1 is SEHNR and CDR2 is FQNEAQ (reference sequence). This CDR3 comprises 17 residues. DNA for the CDR3: TGTGCCAGCAGCTTAGAGTGGCGGGTAGGGGGCACAGATACGCAGTATTTT. Amino acids: CASSLEWRVGGTDTQYF.

This rearrangement joins TRBV4-2 to TRBJ2-4; possibly TRBD1 for D (8 bases). The V gene's germline CDR1 is LGHNA and CDR2 YNFKEQ. Trimming removed 4 bases at V and 1 base at J, with 23 bases between. The CDR3 sequence is 19 residues long. This CDR3 reads CASSRLTGEGNLAKNIQYF. CDR3 sequence (DNA): TGTGCCAGCAGCCGATTGACAGGGGAGGGGAACTTGGCCAAAAACATTCAGTACTTC.

This chain connects TRBV24-1 to TRBJ2-3; 8 bases fit TRBD2. The V gene end was trimmed by 6 bases and the J gene end by 5 bases; junction bases not matched to a gene: 12. In germline, CDR1 is KGHDR, CDR2 SFDVKD. The CDR3 loop spans 16 amino acids. This chain's CDR3 is CATSSGGRSRIDTQYF. The DNA for the CDR3 is TGTGCCACCAGTTCGGGCGGGAGGAGTAGGATAGATACGCAGTATTTT.

In this sample, this clone turned up once. The chain is built from TRBV19 and TRBJ1-1, with TRBD1 as a possible D gene (5 bases). There are 13 residues in the CDR3. V gave up 5 bases and J gave up 1 base, with 8 bases separating them. Germline V gives CDR1 LNHDA, CDR2 SQIVND (reference sequence). The CDR3 bases are TGTGCCAGTAGTTGGACACGGAACACTGAAGCTTTCTTT. It yields the protein CASSWTRNTEAFF.

The rearrangement uses TRBV7-3 and TRBJ2-2; D might be TRBD2 (5 bases). The CDR3 spans 15 residues. V was trimmed by 5 bases and J by 0 bases, leaving 10 bases between them. Germline V gives CDR1 SGHTA, CDR2 FQGTGA. CDR3 region: CASSPTRTNTGELFF. The CDR3 DNA reads TGTGCCAGCAGCCCTACTAGAACGAACACCGGGGAGCTGTTTTTT.

The CDR3 bases are TGTGCCAGCTCACCGGTCCAACGTGGCGCTGAAGCTTTCTTT. The encoded protein is CASSPVQRGAEAFF. The chain recombines TRBV18 with TRBJ1-1, with unresolved D. The CDR3 extends over 14 amino acids. Trimming took 3 bases from V and 6 from J, leaving 14 bases between them. Germline CDR1 and CDR2: KGHSH and LQKENI. Based on the CDR3 plus reference TRBV18 and TRBJ1-1, the full variable domain is NAGVMQNPRHLVRRRGQEARLRCSPMKGHSHVYWYRQLPEEGLKFMVYLQKENIIDESGMPKERFSAEFPKEGPSILRIQQVVRGDSAAYFCASSPVQRGAEAFFGQGTRLTVV.

J is TRBJ2-1 and V is TRBV6-6; D tentatively reads TRBD1 or TRBD2 (5 bases each). The CDR3 totals 13 residues. Germline-derived CDR1 and CDR2 are MNHNY and SVGAGI (reference sequence). V was shortened by 5 bases and J by 8 bases, with 13 bases between the two germline ends. The CDR3 sequence: CASSPRGVDEQFF. The CDR3 nucleotides are TGTGCCAGCAGTCCACGAGGGGTGGATGAGCAGTTCTTC.

This chain joins TRBV5-6 and TRBJ2-5, with 7 positions matching TRBD1. Germline CDR1 and CDR2: SGHDT and YYEEEE. V lost 4 bases, J lost 1 base, and 4 bases stayed unmatched. The CDR3 is made up of 14 amino acids. CDR3 in amino acids: CASSPTGPQETQYF. CDR3 nucleotides: TGTGCCAGCAGCCCGACAGGGCCCCAAGAGACCCAGTACTTC.

Notes on this clone: Other DNA sequences within the sample encode an identical CDR3. The rearrangement links TRBV9 to TRBJ2-2, with no clear D. V lost 0 bases to trimming and J lost 4 bases, with 4 bases between them. The CDR3 contains 13 residues. Germline CDR1 and CDR2: SGDLS and YYNGEE. CDR3 protein: CASSVGVTGELFF. Written as DNA, the CDR3 is TGTGCCAGCAGCGTAGGAGTCACCGGGGAGCTGTTTTTT.

The chain employs TRBV28 and TRBJ1-1; D gene unclear. The CDR3 loop spans 11 amino acids. Germline V lookup: CDR1 MDHEN, CDR2 SYDVKM. V shed 7 bases and J shed 11 bases, with 14 bases lying between them. The CDR3 is CASTQTRKAFF. The CDR3 DNA reads TGTGCCAGCACCCAAACGCGCAAGGCTTTCTTT.

J is TRBJ2-1 and V is TRBV10-1; 8 bases map to TRBD2. The germline gives CDR1 WNHNN, CDR2 SYGVQD (reference sequence). V lost 8 bases, J lost 5 bases, and 11 bases stayed unmatched. The CDR3 has 15 residues. CDR3 protein: CASVRREGPDNEQFF. CDR3 DNA sequence: TGCGCCAGCGTAAGACGGGAGGGCCCCGACAATGAGCAGTTCTTC.